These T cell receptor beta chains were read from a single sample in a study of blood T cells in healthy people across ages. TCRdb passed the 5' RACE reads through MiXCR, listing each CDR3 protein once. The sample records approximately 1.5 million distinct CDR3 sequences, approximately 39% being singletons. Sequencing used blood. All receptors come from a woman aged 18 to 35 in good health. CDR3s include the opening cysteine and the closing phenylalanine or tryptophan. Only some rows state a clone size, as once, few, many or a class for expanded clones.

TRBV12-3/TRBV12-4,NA,CASSFPPGGANEQFF
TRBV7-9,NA,CASSEGPGGNQPQHF
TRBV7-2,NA,CASSKGQVLGQYF
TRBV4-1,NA,CASSRTGTADQPQHF
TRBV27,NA,CASSLRSRGGTDTQYF
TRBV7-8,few,CASSSGRKDTQYF
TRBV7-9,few,CASSLILGTDTQYF
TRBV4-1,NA,CASGQVRAGSSGNTIYF
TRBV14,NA,CASSQGRLYYNEQYF
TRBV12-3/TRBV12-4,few,CASADPEETQYF
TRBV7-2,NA,CASSLDQRIPGGYTF
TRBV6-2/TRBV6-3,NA,CASSRGAAGDFLGTQYF
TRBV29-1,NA,CSGRISGNTIYF
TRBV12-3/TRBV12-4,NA,CASSLGLGMDTGELFF
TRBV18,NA,CASSPSSGVRYEQYF
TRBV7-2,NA,CASTVDSRRTLRNEKLFF
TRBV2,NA,CASSESSSKFSYEQYF
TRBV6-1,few,CASSEQLAGGFNEQFF
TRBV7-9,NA,CASRDGLRGNTEAFF
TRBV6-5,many,CASSSSLSYEQYF
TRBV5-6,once,CASSSTGHGNQPQHF
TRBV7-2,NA,CASSPPGTRNEQYF
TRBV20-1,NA,CSARNMRDLVETQYF
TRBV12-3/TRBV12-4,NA,CASSSEDGLNEKLFF
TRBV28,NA,CASSLFVGGDNEQFF
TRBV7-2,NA,CASSLTSWDEQFF
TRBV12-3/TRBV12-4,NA,CASSLSPTTDTQYF
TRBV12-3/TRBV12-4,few,CASSLSGQGNEKLFF
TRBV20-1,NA,CSAGTTFSNQPQHF
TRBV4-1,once,CASSQPGRQSSYNEQYF
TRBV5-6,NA,CASSLRTSPSLDTQYF
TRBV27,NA,CASGRTYQETQYF
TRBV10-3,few,CATSGTDTDTQYF
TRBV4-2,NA,CASSLNTGTGGSETQYF
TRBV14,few,CASSQVTKTQYF
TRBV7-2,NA,CASSFSGTSREQFF
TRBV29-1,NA,CSVEVLASGSYEQYF
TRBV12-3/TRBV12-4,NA,CASSPVSGAYNEQFF
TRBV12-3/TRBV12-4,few,CASSLNQGFSEKLFF
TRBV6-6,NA,CASSYSLAGLTDTQYF
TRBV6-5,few,CASRGTVATNEKLFF
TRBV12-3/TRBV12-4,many,CASSSLTSGNEQFF
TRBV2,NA,CASTGTSGVPYYNEQYF
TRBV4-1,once,CASSQDNPSRAGELFF
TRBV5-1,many,CASSLEQGTGYNEQFF
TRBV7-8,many,CASSPPSRASNIQYF
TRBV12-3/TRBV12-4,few,CASSLGLAGGIGETQYF
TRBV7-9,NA,CASSFLTGLDEQFF
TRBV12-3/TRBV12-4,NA,CASSSGTSGRKDTQYF
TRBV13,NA,CASSWGTSVHSDNEQYF
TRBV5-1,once,CASSFTSPSTDTRYF
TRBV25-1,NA,CASSDIGTDTQYF
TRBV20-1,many,CSAGLAAYEQYF
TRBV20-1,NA,CSARVARDVQPQHF
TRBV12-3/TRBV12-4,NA,CASSLTPDRGGYGYTF
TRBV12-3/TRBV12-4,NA,CASRREGGDNEQYF
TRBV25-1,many,CASSAARSSYNEQFF
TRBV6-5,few,CASSPDRAGQPQHF
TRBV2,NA,CASSAKNIQYF